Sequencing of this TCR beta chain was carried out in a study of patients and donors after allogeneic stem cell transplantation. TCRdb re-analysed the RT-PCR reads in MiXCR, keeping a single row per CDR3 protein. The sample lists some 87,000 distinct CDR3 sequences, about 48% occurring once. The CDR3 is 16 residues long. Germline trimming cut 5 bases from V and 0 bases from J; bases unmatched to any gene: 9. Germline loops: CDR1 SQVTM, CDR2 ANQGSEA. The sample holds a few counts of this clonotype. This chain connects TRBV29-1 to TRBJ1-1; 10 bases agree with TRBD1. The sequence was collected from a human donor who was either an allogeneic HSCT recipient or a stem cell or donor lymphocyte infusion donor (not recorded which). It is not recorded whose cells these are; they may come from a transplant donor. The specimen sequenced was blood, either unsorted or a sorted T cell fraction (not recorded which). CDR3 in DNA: TGCAGCGTTTTTGACAGGGGGCCCTACATGAACACTGAAGCTTTCTTT. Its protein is CSVFDRGPYMNTEAFF.